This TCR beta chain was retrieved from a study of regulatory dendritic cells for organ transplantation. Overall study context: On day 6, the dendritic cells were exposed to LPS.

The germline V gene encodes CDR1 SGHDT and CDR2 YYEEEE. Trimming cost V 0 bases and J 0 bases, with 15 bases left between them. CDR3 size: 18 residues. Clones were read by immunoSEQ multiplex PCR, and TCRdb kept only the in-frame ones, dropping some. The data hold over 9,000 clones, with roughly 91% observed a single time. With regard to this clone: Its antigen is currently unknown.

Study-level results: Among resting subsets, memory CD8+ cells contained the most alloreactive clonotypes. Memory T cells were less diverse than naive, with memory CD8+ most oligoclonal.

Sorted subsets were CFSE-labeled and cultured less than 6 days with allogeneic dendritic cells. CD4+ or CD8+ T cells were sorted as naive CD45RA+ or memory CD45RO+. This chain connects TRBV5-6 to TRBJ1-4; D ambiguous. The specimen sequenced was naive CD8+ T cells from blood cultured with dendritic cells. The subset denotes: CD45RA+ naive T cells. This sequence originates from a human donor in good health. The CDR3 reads CASSLEYGSVATNEKLFF. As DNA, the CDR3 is TGTGCCAGCAGCTTGGAATACGGGTCGGTGGCAACTAATGAAAAACTGTTTTTT.